This T cell receptor (beta chain) was identified in a study of graft-versus-host responses after intestinal transplantation. Profiled with immunoSEQ multiplex PCR; TCRdb holds only in-frame clones, not every one. The sample lists 11,000 to 15,000 clones, around 77% occurring once. Intraepithelial and lamina propria lymphocytes were freed from processed graft tissue. The CDR3 is made up of 13 amino acids. Trimming took off 1 base at V and 2 bases at J, with 6 bases between the two ends. Germline assignment: CDR1 SGHRS and CDR2 YFSETQ. The chain links TRBV5-1 to TRBJ2-5, with D perhaps matching TRBD1 (5 bases). The clonotype was recovered from a human patient who received an intestinal transplant, so some T cells may come from the graft donor. Material: ileum tissue, obtained 27 days after intestinal transplant. The CDR3 DNA reads as TGCGCCAGCAGCTTGTCAGGGCAAGAGACCCAGTACTTC. This gives the protein CASSLSGQETQYF. The variable domain in full, with the rest retrieved from reference TRBV5-1 and TRBJ2-5, is KAGVTQTPRYLIKTRGQQVTLSCSPISGHRSVSWYQQTPGQGLQFLFEYFSETQRNKGNFPGRFSGRQFSNSRSEMNVSTLELGDSALYLCASSLSGQETQYFGPGTRLLVL.